This T cell receptor (beta chain) was identified during a study of blood T cell repertoires in COVID-19. Study context: Samples taken during acute and convalescent COVID-19 were collected in the United States, Italy and Spain. PBMCs, B-cell-depleted T cells, or T cells provided the cDNA or gDNA that made up the material.

How the authors handled the data: Using reference gene primer amplification, nucleated cell counts were estimated. Libraries were prepared by immunoSEQ multiplex PCR; TCRdb keeps only in-frame clonotypes and omits some of them. D and trimming were read from the DNA, whereas the V and J calls and clone size are those reported in that table. Of around 98,000 clones in the sample, around 75% were seen once. The V gene's germline CDR1 is ENHRY and CDR2 SYGVKD. V shed 4 bases and J shed 2 bases, with 14 bases lying between them. The CDR3 has 15 residues. The chain combines TRBV10-3 with TRBJ1-1; perhaps TRBD1 as D (6 bases). The clonotype comes from a man aged 70 or older with acute or convalescent COVID-19. The source material was peripheral blood. Written as DNA, the CDR3 is TGTGCCATCAGTGCACAGGGTTGGGCTAACACTGAAGCTTTCTTT. Amino acid sequence: CAISAQGWANTEAFF.